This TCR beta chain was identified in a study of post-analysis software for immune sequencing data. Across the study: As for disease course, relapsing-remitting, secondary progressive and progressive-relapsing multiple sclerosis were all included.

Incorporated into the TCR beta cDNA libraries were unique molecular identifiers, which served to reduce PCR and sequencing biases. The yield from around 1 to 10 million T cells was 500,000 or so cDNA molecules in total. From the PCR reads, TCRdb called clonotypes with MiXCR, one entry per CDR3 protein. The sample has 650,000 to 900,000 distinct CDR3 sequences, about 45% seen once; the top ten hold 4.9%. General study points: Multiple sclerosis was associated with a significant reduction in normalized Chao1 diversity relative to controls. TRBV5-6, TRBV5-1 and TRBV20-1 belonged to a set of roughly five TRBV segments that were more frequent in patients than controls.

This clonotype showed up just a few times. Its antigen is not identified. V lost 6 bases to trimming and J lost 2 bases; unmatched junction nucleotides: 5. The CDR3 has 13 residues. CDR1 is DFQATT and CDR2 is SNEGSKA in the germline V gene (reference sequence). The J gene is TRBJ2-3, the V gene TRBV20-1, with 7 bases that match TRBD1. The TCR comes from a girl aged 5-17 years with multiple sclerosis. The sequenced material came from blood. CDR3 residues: CSASGQLTDTQYF. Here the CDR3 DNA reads TGCAGTGCCTCGGGACAGCTCACAGATACGCAGTATTTT.